These 16 T cell receptor beta chains were sequenced from one sample in a study of OX40 agonist ivuxolimab in advanced cancers. The receptor library was made with the immunoSEQ multiplex PCR assay. The table comes from immuneACCESS by way of TCRdb, which keeps in-frame sequences with V and J called. Part of the clones is missing from these tables; in studies checked, under half for an unresolved V gene and the rest for unknown reasons. For this sample there are 55,000 to 65,000 clones; around nine tenths appear just once. The ten largest account for about 0.73% of the sample. The sample here was CD4+ or CD8+ T cells sorted from blood, taken in a trial of the OX40 agonist ivuxolimab. Receptors originate from an adult with an advanced solid tumor such as melanoma, head and neck, liver or kidney cancer.

The chain has TRBV6-5 and TRBJ2-7, with a tentative D call TRBD1 (5 bases). The V gene's germline CDR1 is MNHEY and CDR2 SVGAGI. The CDR3 contains 16 residues. V was cut by 4 bases and J by 2 bases, with 18 bases left in between. The CDR3 DNA sequence: TGTGCCAGCAGTTCCACCTCAGGGCCACCTGCCTACGAGCAGTACTTC. Translating gives CASSSTSGPPAYEQYF.

The chain couples TRBV19 to TRBJ2-1; 10 nucleotides align to TRBD2. CDR3 size: 13 residues. Per the germline V gene, CDR1 is LNHDA and CDR2 is SQIVND (reference sequence). DNA for the CDR3: TGTGACATAGCGGGAGGATCAGGTAATGAGCAGTTCTTC. It translates to CDIAGGSGNEQFF.

The V gene is TRBV30, the J gene TRBJ1-4; D possibly corresponds to TRBD1 (5 bases). The CDR3 runs to 14 residues. Germline V gene sequence: CDR1 GTSNPN, CDR2 SVGIG (reference sequence). V lost 1 base, J lost 0 bases, and 6 bases lay in between. CDR3 bases: TGTGCCTGGAGTGGACAGACAACTAATGAAAAACTGTTTTTT. It specifies CAWSGQTTNEKLFF. Filled out from reference TRBV30 and TRBJ1-4, the complete variable domain reads SQTIHQWPATLVQPVGSPLSLECTVEGTSNPNLYWYRQAAGRGLQLLFYSVGIGQISSEVPQNLSASRPQDRQFILSSKKLLLSDSGFYLCAWSGQTTNEKLFFGSGTQLSVL.

This clone showed up just a few times. The gene calls are TRBV28 and TRBJ1-4; unclear D gene. From germline, CDR1 is MDHEN and CDR2 SYDVKM. V gave up 4 bases and J gave up 0 bases, with 9 bases separating them. The CDR3 totals 15 residues. Here the CDR3 DNA reads TGTGCCAGCAGTTCCATGACCCCAACTAATGAAAAACTGTTTTTT. This gives the protein CASSSMTPTNEKLFF.

The chain recombines TRBV19 with TRBJ2-7; D gene unclear. The germline CDR1 and CDR2 sequences are LNHDA and SQIVND (reference sequence). Between the trimmed V and J ends, which lost 3 bases and 4 bases, there was a span of 13 bases. The CDR3 contains 14 residues. CDR3 coding DNA: TGTGCCAGTAGTATTGGTCTTTTCCAATACGAGCAGTACTTC. This translates into CASSIGLFQYEQYF.

The chain uses TRBV11-3 and TRBJ1-2; 10 bases map to TRBD1. With 5 bases clipped from V and 7 bases from J, the junction kept 7 bases outside the gene matches. The germline gives CDR1 SGHNT, CDR2 YENEEA. The CDR3 is 14 residues long. The CDR3 reads CASSRAGTGVGYTF. DNA of the CDR3: TGTGCCAGCAGCCGAGCCGGGACAGGGGTTGGCTACACCTTC.

The chain combines TRBV9 with TRBJ2-3; D is tentatively TRBD1 or TRBD2 (5 bases each). This CDR3 is 13 amino acids long. Germline CDR1 and CDR2: SGDLS and YYNGEE. V gave up 4 bases and J gave up 0 bases, with 6 bases separating them. The chain's CDR3 is CASSRDSTDTQYF. The CDR3 DNA is TGTGCCAGCAGCCGGGACAGCACAGATACGCAGTATTTT.

The chain combines TRBV19 with TRBJ1-5, with D tentatively TRBD1 (6 bases). Germline V lookup: CDR1 LNHDA, CDR2 SQIVND (reference sequence). V was clipped by 8 bases and J by 3 bases, with 8 bases between them. This CDR3 spans 12 amino acids. The CDR3 coding sequence is TGTGCCAGTGCAGGGGACAATCAGCCCCAGCATTTT. This gives the protein CASAGDNQPQHF.

This clone was detected only a few times. The rearrangement uses TRBV7-9 and TRBJ2-5; D possibly corresponds to TRBD1 (6 bases). This CDR3 contains 14 residues. V was clipped by 3 bases and J by 9 bases, with 17 bases between them. Germline lookup yields CDR1 SEHNR and CDR2 FQNEAQ (reference sequence). CDR3 protein: CASSFQRMGAAQYF. CDR3 in DNA: TGTGCCAGCAGCTTCCAACGAATGGGGGCGGCCCAGTACTTC.

DNA for the CDR3: TGTGCCAGCTCACCACTAACCGGGGGAGATGGAAACACCATATATTTT. It is translated as CASSPLTGGDGNTIYF. The chain couples TRBV18 to TRBJ1-3; tentative D call: TRBD1 (5 bases). V shed 1 base and J shed 3 bases, with 13 bases lying between them. The CDR3 consists of 16 residues. Germline V CDR1 and CDR2: KGHSH, LQKENI.

This clone was detected a few times. The V and J genes are TRBV27 and TRBJ2-7; 7 bases are a match to TRBD2. The ends lost 3 bases at V and 6 bases at J; junction bases unmatched: 11. The germline gives CDR1 MNHEY, CDR2 SMNVEV (reference sequence). The CDR3 loop spans 15 amino acids. The CDR3 DNA sequence: TGTGCCAGCAGTTTGTTAGGCGGGAGCTTGCGCGAGCAGTACTTC. Translation: CASSLLGGSLREQYF.

The chain links TRBV11-2 to TRBJ1-1; D perhaps matches TRBD1 (6 bases). The CDR3 is made up of 16 amino acids. CDR1 SGHAT and CDR2 FQNNGV come from the germline V gene. With 3 bases removed from V and 1 base from J, the gap between germline ends came to 15 bases. The CDR3: CASSLSIGGENTEAFF. CDR3 DNA: TGTGCCAGCAGCTTGAGCATCGGGGGCGAGAACACTGAAGCTTTCTTT.

V and J are TRBV2 and TRBJ1-2; a possible D gene is TRBD1 (6 bases). V lost 8 bases to trimming and J lost 4 bases, with 11 bases between them. This CDR3 has 12 residues. Germline-derived CDR1 and CDR2 are SNHLY and FYNNEI. CDR3 sequence (DNA): TGTGCCAGCGATAGCAGGGGCTATGGCTACACCTTC. Its protein product is CASDSRGYGYTF.

The chain recombines TRBV30 with TRBJ2-2; D gene unclear. This CDR3 contains 13 residues. Germline CDR1 GTSNPN, CDR2 SVGIG (reference sequence). Trimming stripped 2 bases from V and 1 base from J, with 5 bases between. CDR3 region: CAWSNQNTGELFF. CDR3 coding DNA: TGTGCCTGGAGTAACCAGAACACCGGGGAGCTGTTTTTT.

The chain links TRBV4-3 to TRBJ2-1, with TRBD1 identical over 8 bases. Germline lookup yields CDR1 LGHNA and CDR2 YSLEER. This CDR3 comprises 15 residues. Trimming at V came to 1 base and at J to 7 bases, leaving 6 bases not matched to a gene. The CDR3 loop is CASSQGGQDGNEQFF. The CDR3, as DNA: TGCGCCAGCAGCCAAGGGGGACAGGACGGTAATGAGCAGTTCTTC.

V is TRBV7-2 and J is TRBJ1-1, with D possibly TRBD1 on 5 matching bases. V dropped 4 bases and J dropped 10 bases, with 16 bases sitting between them. This CDR3 spans 13 amino acids. CDR1 is SGHTA and CDR2 is FQGNSA in the germline V gene. The CDR3 protein is CASSSRDRPRAFF. CDR3 coding DNA: TGTGCCAGCAGCTCACGGGACCGACCTCGAGCTTTCTTT.